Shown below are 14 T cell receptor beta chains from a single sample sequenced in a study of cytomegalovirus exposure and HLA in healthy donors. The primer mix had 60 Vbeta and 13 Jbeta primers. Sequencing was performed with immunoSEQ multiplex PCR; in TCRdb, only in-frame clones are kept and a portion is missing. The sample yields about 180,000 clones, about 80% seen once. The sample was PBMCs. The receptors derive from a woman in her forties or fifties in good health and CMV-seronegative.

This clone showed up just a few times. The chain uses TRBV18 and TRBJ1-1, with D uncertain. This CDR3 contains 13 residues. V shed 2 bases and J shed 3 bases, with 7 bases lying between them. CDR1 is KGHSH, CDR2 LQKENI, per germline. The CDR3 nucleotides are TGTGCCAGCTCACCAGCGGCCTACACTGAAGCTTTCTTT. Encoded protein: CASSPAAYTEAFF.

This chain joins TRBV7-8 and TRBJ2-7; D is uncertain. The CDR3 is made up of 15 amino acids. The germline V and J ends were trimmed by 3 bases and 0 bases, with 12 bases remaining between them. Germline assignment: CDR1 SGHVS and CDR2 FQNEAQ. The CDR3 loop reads CASSFKSFGSYEQYF. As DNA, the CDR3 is TGTGCCAGCAGCTTTAAAAGCTTTGGCTCCTACGAGCAGTACTTC.

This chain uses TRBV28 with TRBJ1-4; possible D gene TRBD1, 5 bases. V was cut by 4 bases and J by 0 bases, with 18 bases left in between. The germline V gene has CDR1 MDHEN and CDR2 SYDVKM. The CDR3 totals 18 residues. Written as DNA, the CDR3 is TGTGCCAGCAGTTACGGGTGGCGGGCGGGGGCAACTAATGAAAAACTGTTTTTT. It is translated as CASSYGWRAGATNEKLFF.

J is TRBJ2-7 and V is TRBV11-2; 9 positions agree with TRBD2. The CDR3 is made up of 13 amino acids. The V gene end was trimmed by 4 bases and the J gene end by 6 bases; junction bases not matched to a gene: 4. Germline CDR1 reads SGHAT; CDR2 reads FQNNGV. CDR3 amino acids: CASSSGLAAEQYF. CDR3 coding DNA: TGTGCCAGCAGCTCGGGACTAGCCGCCGAGCAGTACTTC.

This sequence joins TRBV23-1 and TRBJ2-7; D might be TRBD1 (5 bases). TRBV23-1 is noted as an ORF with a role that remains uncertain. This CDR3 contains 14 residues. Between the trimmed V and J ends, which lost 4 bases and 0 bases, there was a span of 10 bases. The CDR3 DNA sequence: TGCGCCAGCAGTCGGTCGGACATCTCCTACGAGCAGTACTTC. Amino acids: CASSRSDISYEQYF.

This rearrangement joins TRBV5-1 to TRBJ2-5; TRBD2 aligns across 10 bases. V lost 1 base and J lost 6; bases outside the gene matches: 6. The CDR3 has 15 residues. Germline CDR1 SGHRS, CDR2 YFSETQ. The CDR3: CASSLTAGGRQTQYF. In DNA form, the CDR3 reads TGCGCCAGCAGCTTGACAGCGGGGGGGAGACAGACCCAGTACTTC.

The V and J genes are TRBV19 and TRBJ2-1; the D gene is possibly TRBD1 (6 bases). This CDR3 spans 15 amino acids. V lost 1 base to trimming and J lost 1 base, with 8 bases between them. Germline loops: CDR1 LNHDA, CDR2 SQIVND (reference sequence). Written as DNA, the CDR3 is TGTGCCAGTAGTATAGCAGGGGCTTCCTACAATGAGCAGTTCTTC. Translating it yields CASSIAGASYNEQFF.

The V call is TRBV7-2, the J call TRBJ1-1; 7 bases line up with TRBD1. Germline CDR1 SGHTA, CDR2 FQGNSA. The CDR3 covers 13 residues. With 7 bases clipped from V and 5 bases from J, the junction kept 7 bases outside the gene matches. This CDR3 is CASIQGVGTEAFF. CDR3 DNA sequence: TGTGCCAGCATCCAGGGGGTTGGGACTGAAGCTTTCTTT.

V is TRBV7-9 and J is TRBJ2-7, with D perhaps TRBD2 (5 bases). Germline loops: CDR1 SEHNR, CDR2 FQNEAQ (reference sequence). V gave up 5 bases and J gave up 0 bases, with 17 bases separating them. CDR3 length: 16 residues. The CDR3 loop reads CASSPILTRSSYEQYF. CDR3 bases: TGTGCCAGCAGCCCAATCCTCACTAGGAGCTCCTACGAGCAGTACTTC. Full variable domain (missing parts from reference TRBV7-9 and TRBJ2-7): DTGVSQNPRHKITKRGQNVTFRCDPISEHNRLYWYRQTLGQGPEFLTYFQNEAQLEKSRLLSDRFSAERPKGSFSTLEIQRTEQGDSAMYLCASSPILTRSSYEQYFGPGTRLTVT.

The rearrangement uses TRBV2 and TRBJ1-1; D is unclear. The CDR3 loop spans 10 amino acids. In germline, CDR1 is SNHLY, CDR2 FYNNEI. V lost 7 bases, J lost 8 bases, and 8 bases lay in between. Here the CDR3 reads CASIGEEAFF. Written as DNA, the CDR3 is TGTGCCAGCATTGGGGAGGAAGCTTTCTTT.

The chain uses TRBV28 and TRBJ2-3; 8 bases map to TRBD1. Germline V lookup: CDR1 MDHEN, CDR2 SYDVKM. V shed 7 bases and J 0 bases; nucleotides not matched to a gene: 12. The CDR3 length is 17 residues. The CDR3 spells CASKTSGTGPSTDTQYF. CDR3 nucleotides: TGTGCCAGCAAAACTTCCGGGACAGGCCCTAGCACAGATACGCAGTATTTT.

The CDR3 loop reads CASSLPGQWEQYF. The DNA for the CDR3 is TGTGCCAGCAGCCTTCCGGGACAGTGGGAGCAGTACTTC. The V gene is TRBV14, the J gene TRBJ2-7, with 7 nucleotides matching TRBD1. Germline lookup yields CDR1 SGHDN and CDR2 FVKESK. Trimming removed 4 bases from V and 7 bases from J; junction bases left unmatched: 7. This CDR3 is 13 amino acids long.

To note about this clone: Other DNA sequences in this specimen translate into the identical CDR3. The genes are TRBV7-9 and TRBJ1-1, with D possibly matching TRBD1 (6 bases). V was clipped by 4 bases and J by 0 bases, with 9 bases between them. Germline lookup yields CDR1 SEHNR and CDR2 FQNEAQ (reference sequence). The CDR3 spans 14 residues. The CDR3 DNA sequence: TGTGCCAGCAGCTCTGGACAGTTGAACACTGAAGCTTTCTTT. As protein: CASSSGQLNTEAFF.

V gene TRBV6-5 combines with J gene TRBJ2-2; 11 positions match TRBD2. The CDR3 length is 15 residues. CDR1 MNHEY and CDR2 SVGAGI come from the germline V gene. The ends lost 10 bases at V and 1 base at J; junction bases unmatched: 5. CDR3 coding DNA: TGTGCCACCCTGGGACTAGCGGTGAACACCGGGGAGCTGTTTTTT. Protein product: CATLGLAVNTGELFF.